Listed below are T cell receptor beta chains from one sample, sequenced in a study of metastatic and nonmetastatic thyroid tumors. TCRdb ran MiXCR on the PCR reads. This sample has 100,000 or so clones, with more than 13% found just once. Sequenced material: blood. Receptors were obtained from a female donor with papillary thyroid cancer or a benign thyroid nodule (not recorded which). Some clones in this sample may be carry-over from other donors' samples. Each CDR3 is given with its conserved first and last residue.

>TRBJ1-5|TRBV12-3/TRBV12-4
CASSLPGYQPQHF
>TRBJ1-2|TRBV2
CASSEARTALGGYTF
>TRBJ2-3|TRBV6-6
CASSYWGQRGDTQYF
>TRBJ2-2|TRBV11-3
CASSSSRVGTGELFF
>TRBJ1-1|TRBV28
CASTFRYLWSNTEAFF
>TRBJ2-5|TRBV7-9
CASSKQDRPIEETQYF
>TRBJ1-2|TRBV6-1
CASSRGGEVNGYTF
>TRBJ1-2|TRBV9
CASSVRSNYGYTF
>TRBJ1-5|TRBV6-5
CASSYTTVGNPQHF
>TRBJ1-4|TRBV28
CASSWTGFNEKLFF
>TRBJ2-7|TRBV5-1
CASSPSGTLTYEQYF
>TRBJ2-7|TRBV20-1
CSATKLGVQMTYEQYF
>TRBJ1-2|TRBV9
CASSVGKGLSNYGYTF
>TRBJ1-5|TRBV5-4
CASSFAGGNQPQHF
>TRBJ1-1|TRBV11-2
CASSPPGGPNTEAFF
>TRBJ2-5|TRBV29-1
CSVDISGGTQYF
>TRBJ1-1|TRBV11-2
CASSLFPRGVGAEAFF
>TRBJ2-7|TRBV5-1
CASSITGAYEQYF
>TRBJ1-1|TRBV25-1
CASSPPILTERQYWGSNEAFF
>TRBJ2-3|TRBV30
CACTAGDTQYF
>TRBJ1-2|TRBV6-1
CASKQGVGGYTF
>TRBJ2-7|TRBV4-1
CASSQVTGRNEQYF
>TRBJ1-2|TRBV5-1
CASSAALQGDCYTF
>TRBJ2-7|TRBV28
CASSFRRARGWGLSYEQYF
>TRBJ2-1|TRBV25-1
CASRGLGNEQFF
>TRBJ2-7|TRBV18
CASSRSPDDEQYF
>TRBJ1-3|TRBV5-1
CASSLGSSGNTIYF
>TRBJ2-7|TRBV5-1
CASSQGLATYYEQYF
>TRBJ1-1|TRBV7-9
CASSPRQVKAEAFF
>TRBJ1-6|TRBV3-1
CASSQDPWSPLHF
>TRBJ1-6|TRBV25-1
CASSEWSAGDNSPLHF
>TRBJ2-5|TRBV20-1
CSAPPGASQETQYF
>TRBJ1-3|TRBV4-1
CASSQEPSSGSTIYF
>TRBJ2-1|TRBV9
CASSVNRGTDEQFF
>TRBJ1-4|TRBV7-9
CASSLGQLGEKLFF
>TRBJ2-5|TRBV28
CASTYLYGRDRSGETQYF
>TRBJ2-2|TRBV6-2/TRBV6-3
CASSTLAGGVLGVELFF
>TRBJ2-1|TRBV24-1
CATSDLGRQGWLMGDQFF
>TRBJ1-4|TRBV15
CATSRARGHNEKLFF
>TRBJ2-3|TRBV2
CASSVISLGITDTQYF
>TRBJ2-7|TRBV27
CASSLSKGVYEQYF
>TRBJ1-1|TRBV28
CASREPGGANTEAFF
>TRBJ1-4|TRBV7-9
CASSSSAGPEKLFF
>TRBJ1-5|TRBV27
CASSSAEGNRPQHF
>TRBJ1-2|TRBV20-1
CSARGTHLRDYGYTF
>TRBJ1-2|TRBV30
CAWTHFGGAGYGYTF
>TRBJ2-1|TRBV24-1
CATSDSKPGLAWGYTRNEQFF
>TRBJ2-7|TRBV28
CASSGGQGARQFPHEQYF
>TRBJ2-3|TRBV18
CASSLDSFTDTQYF
>TRBJ2-7|TRBV28
CASISGGSGPYEQYF